In this sample, the clone carrying this TCR beta chain turned up many times. Its target is not known. From the 5' RACE reads, TCRdb called clonotypes with MiXCR, one entry per CDR3 protein. The table lists over 55,000 distinct CDR3 sequences, around 30% of them singletons. Purified naive CD4+ T cells were depleted of CD25+ Tregs. General study points: Tumor memory CD4+ T cell TCR gene usage clustered with blood and lymph node memory CD4+ cells and lymph node naive CD4+ cells. Larger-cohort validation covered only one TCR beta V-J rearrangement.

The specimen sequenced was tumor-infiltrating naive CD4+ T cells sorted from the breast tumor. As to subset: naive CD4+ T cells, CD4+CD45RA+CD25-. The sequence derives from a female donor with breast cancer.

Here the CDR3 DNA reads TGTGCCAGCAGTGAAATAGGAGGAATCAATGAGCAGTTCTTC. As protein: CASSEIGGINEQFF. The chain uses TRBV6-1 and TRBJ2-1; D is perhaps TRBD2 (5 bases). V lost 2 bases to trimming and J lost 6 bases, with 11 bases between them. CDR1 and CDR2 (germline): MNHNS, SASEGT. The CDR3 is made up of 14 amino acids.